A selection of T cell receptor beta chains follows, all from one sample in a study of OX40 agonist ivuxolimab in advanced cancers. Profiling relied on immunoSEQ multiplex PCR, and the TCRdb table lists in-frame clones only, not all of them. The top ten hold around 10% of the sample, which has 70,000 to 95,000 clones, roughly 94% seen once. The sequencing here drew on CD4+ or CD8+ T cells sorted from blood, taken in a trial of the OX40 agonist ivuxolimab. Every receptor here comes from an adult with an advanced solid tumor such as melanoma, head and neck, liver or kidney cancer. CDR3s leave out the opening cysteine and the closing phenylalanine or tryptophan.

CDR3: ASSWGGGGGYGYT; V: TRBV27
CDR3: ASSDRLAAGELF; V: TRBV7-2
CDR3: ASSPGRGPEAF; V: TRBV5-6
CDR3: ASTGLDRAEAF; V: TRBV6-5
CDR3: ASSPTDSYEKLF; V: TRBV27
CDR3: ASLTRDDTGELF; V: TRBV19
CDR3: ASSYSSGDSLEQY; V: TRBV6-6
CDR3: ASSTRGTDTQY; V: TRBV7-8
CDR3: ASSQEGGRLSGANVLT; V: TRBV4-1
CDR3: ASSWAWGLAGGGQETQY; V: TRBV7-8
CDR3: ASTNRGLTEAF; V: TRBV4-1
CDR3: ASSFGTGSGNTIY; V: TRBV7-3
CDR3: ASSPPTGRSYEQY; V: TRBV7-2
CDR3: ASSETGVTYEQY; V: TRBV10-2
CDR3: ASSLTDRGAGDTQY; V: TRBV7-9
CDR3: ASSQDRTSGSYEQY; V: TRBV4-3
CDR3: ASSSRDGSEQY; V: TRBV11-2